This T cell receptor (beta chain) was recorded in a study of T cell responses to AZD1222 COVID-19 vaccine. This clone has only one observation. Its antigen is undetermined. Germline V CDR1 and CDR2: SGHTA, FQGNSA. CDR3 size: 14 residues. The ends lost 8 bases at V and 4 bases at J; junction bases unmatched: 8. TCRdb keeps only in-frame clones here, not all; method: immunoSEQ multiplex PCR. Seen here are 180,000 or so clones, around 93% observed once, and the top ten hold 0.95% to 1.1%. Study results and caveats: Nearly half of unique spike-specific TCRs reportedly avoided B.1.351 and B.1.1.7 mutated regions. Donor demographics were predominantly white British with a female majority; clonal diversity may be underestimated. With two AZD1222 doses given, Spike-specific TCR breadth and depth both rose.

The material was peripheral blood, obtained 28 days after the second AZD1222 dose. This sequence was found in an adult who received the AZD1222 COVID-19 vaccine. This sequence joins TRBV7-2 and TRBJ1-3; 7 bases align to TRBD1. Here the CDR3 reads CASVLGGQGNTIYF. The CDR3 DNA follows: TGTGCCAGCGTTCTAGGGGGCCAGGGAAACACCATATATTTT.